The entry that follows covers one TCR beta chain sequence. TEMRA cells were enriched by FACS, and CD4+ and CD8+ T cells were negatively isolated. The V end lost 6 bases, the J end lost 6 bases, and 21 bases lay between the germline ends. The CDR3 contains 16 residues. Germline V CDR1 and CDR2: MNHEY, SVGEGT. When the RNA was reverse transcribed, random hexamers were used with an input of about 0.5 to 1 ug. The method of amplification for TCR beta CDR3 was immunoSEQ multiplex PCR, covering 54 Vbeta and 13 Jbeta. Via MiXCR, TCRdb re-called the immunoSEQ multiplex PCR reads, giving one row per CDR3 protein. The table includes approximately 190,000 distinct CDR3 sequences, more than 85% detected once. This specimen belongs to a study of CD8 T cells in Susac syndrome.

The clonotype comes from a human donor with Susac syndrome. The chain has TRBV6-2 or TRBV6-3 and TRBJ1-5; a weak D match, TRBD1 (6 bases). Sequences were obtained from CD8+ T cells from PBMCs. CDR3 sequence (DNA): TGTGCCAGCAGACCGCGTGCAGGGGAGGTCCGTCAGCCCCAGCATTTT. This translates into CASRPRAGEVRQPQHF.